The next 9 T cell receptor beta chains were all read from a single sample in a study of CD8 T cells in ankylosing spondylitis. Their antigens remain unidentified. General study points: Ankylosing spondylitis blood appeared to carry a characteristic TCR beta motif of under ten highly homologous variants.

TCRdb called the 5' RACE reads again in MiXCR, with one record for every CDR3 protein. This table holds under 850,000 distinct CDR3 sequences, roughly 19% found once. Sequenced sample: blood, either unsorted or a sorted T cell fraction (not recorded which). The receptors originated from a male donor with ankylosing spondylitis.

J is TRBJ2-5 and V is TRBV20-1, with 7 bases that match TRBD2. CDR3 length: 14 residues. V trimming: 6 bases; J trimming: 2 bases; junction bases outside the gene matches: 9. Germline CDR1 is DFQATT and CDR2 is SNEGSKA (reference sequence). The CDR3 here is CSAGVGTKQETQYF. The CDR3 DNA is TGCAGTGCAGGTGTCGGGACTAAACAAGAGACCCAGTACTTC.

This clonotype was observed many times. V is TRBV9 and J is TRBJ2-1; D not resolved. The V end was cut by 0 bases, the J end by 0 bases, with 7 bases between. Per germline, CDR1 SGDLS and CDR2 YYNGEE. The CDR3 has 15 residues. This CDR3 is CASSVGSSSYNEQFF. In nucleotides, the CDR3 is TGTGCCAGCAGCGTAGGTTCCTCCTCCTACAATGAGCAGTTCTTC.

The chain combines TRBV12-3 or TRBV12-4 with TRBJ2-2; 8 bases map to TRBD1. The CDR3 consists of 15 residues. The trim removed 8 bases at V and 5 bases at J, leaving 10 bases unmatched. CDR3 in amino acids: CASHRDRRSTGELFF. The DNA for the CDR3 is TGTGCCAGCCACCGGGACAGGAGAAGTACCGGGGAGCTGTTTTTT.

This chain links TRBV6-1 with TRBJ2-5; TRBD2 matches 12 bases. Germline V gives CDR1 MNHNS, CDR2 SASEGT. V gave up 7 bases and J gave up 5 bases; unmatched junction bases: 11. This CDR3 has 16 residues. The CDR3 sequence is CASTQTTSGSGETQYF. CDR3 DNA sequence: TGTGCCAGCACCCAAACGACTAGCGGGAGCGGGGAGACCCAGTACTTC.

This clonotype was observed a handful of times. The chain employs TRBV2 and TRBJ2-3, with 10 bases matching TRBD2. Per the germline V gene, CDR1 is SNHLY and CDR2 is FYNNEI. Germline trimming cut 7 bases from V and 6 bases from J; bases unmatched to any gene: 19. This CDR3 is 18 amino acids long. CDR3 nucleotides: TGTGCCAGCAATAGGCGGATTTGGACACTAGCGGGGCCGGATACGCAGTATTTT. Its protein is CASNRRIWTLAGPDTQYF.

This rearrangement joins TRBV10-2 to TRBJ2-3; 8 positions agree with TRBD2. The CDR3 has 15 amino acids. Looked up from germline, CDR1 is WSHSY and CDR2 is SAAADI. J gave up 0 bases and V 6 bases, and 5 bases lay outside the gene matches. CDR3 bases: TGCGCCAGCAGGGACCGGGGGGGTAGCACAGATACGCAGTATTTT. This codes for CASRDRGGSTDTQYF.

This clonotype turned up a few times. The chain is built from TRBV20-1 and TRBJ1-6, with 10 bases that match TRBD1. V lost 3 bases and J lost 7; bases outside the gene matches: 3. Per germline, CDR1 DFQATT and CDR2 SNEGSKA (reference sequence). CDR3 length: 14 residues. The CDR3 DNA sequence: TGCAGTGCTAGGGGACAGGGGAGGAATTCACCCCTCCACTTT. It is translated as CSARGQGRNSPLHF.

This clonotype came up a few times. The chain is built from TRBV7-2 and TRBJ2-7, with a possible D match to TRBD1 (5 bases). Trimming removed 5 bases at V and 0 bases at J, with 14 bases between. The germline gives CDR1 SGHTA, CDR2 FQGNSA. This CDR3 has 15 residues. The CDR3 spells CASSPGPGISYEQYF. CDR3 nucleotide sequence: TGTGCCAGCAGCCCCGGCCCAGGGATCTCCTACGAGCAGTACTTC. Complete variable domain (other parts from reference TRBV7-2 and TRBJ2-7): GAGVSQSPSNKVTEKGKDVELRCDPISGHTALYWYRQSLGQGLEFLIYFQGNSAPDKSGLPSDRFSAERTGGSVSTLTIQRTQQEDSAVYLCASSPGPGISYEQYFGPGTRLTVT.

The V and J genes are TRBV4-1 and TRBJ2-2; possible D gene TRBD1, 5 bases. V was cut by 1 base and J by 3 bases, with 6 bases left in between. The CDR3 has 14 residues. CDR1 is MGHRA, CDR2 YSYEKL, per germline. CDR3 amino acids: CASSQGQYTGELFF. The CDR3 region has the DNA TGCGCCAGCAGCCAAGGACAGTACACCGGGGAGCTGTTTTTT.